This T cell receptor (beta chain) was captured by sequencing in a study of T cells after yellow fever vaccination. A process of 5'RACE template switching, which added a universal primer site and UMIs, was used to make TCR cDNA. TCRdb processed the 5' RACE reads anew with MiXCR; each CDR3 protein has one entry. The sample lists some 550,000 distinct CDR3 sequences, 15% to 20% occurring once. V lost 6 bases to trimming and J lost 5 bases, with 11 bases between them. CDR1 is LNHDA, CDR2 SQIVND, per germline (reference sequence). The CDR3 contains 13 residues. About this clonotype itself: Its specificity is unknown.

Study conclusions and caveats: A weaker but faster secondary response was observed, peaking on day 5 versus 15. Post-booster repertoires again held most primary-vaccination clones (roughly 95% CD4, roughly 90% CD8).

This chain joins TRBV19 and TRBJ1-5, with D hard to call. Source: PBMCs, taken 15 days after the yellow fever booster vaccination. The source of this sequence is a man younger than 40 who received the YFV17D yellow fever vaccine. In DNA form, the CDR3 reads TGTGCCAGTAGCTGGTCAGGAGATCAGCCCCAGCATTTT. Encoded protein: CASSWSGDQPQHF.